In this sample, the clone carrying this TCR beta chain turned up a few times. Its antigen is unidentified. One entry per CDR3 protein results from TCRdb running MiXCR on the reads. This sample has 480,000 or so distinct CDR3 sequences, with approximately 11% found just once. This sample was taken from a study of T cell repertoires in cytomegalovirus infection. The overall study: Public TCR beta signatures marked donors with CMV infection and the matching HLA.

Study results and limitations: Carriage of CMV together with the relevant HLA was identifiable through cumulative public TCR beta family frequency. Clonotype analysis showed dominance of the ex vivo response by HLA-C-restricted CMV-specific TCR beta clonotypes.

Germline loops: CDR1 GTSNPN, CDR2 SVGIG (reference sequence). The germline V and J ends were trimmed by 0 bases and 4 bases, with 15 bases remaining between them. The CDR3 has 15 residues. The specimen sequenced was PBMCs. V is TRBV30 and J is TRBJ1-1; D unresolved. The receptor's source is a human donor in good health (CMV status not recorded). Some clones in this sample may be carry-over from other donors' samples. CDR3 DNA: TGTGCCTGGAGTGTCACCTATCCCTTGAGCACTGAAGCTTTCTTT. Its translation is CAWSVTYPLSTEAFF.